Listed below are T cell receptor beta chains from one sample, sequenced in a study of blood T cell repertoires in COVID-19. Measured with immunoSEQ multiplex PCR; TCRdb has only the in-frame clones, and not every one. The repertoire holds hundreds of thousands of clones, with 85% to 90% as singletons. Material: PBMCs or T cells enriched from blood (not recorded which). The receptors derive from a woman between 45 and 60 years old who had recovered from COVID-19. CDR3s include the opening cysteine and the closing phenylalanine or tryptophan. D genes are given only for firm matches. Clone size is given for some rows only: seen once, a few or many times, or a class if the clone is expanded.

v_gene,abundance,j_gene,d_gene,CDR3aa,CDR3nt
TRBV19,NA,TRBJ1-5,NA,CASRERSNQPQHF,TGTGCCAGTAGAGAGAGGAGCAATCAGCCCCAGCATTTT
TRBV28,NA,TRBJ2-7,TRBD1,CASRTTGDEQYF,TGTGCCAGCAGGACTACAGGGGACGAGCAGTACTTC
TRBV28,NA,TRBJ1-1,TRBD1,CASTWTGSTEAFF,TGTGCCAGCACTTGGACAGGGTCCACTGAAGCTTTCTTT
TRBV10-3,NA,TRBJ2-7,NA,CAISADTSSYEQYF,TGTGCCATCAGCGCGGACACAAGCTCCTACGAGCAGTACTTC
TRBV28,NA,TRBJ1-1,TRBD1,CASRTGQYTEAFF,TGTGCCAGCAGAACGGGACAGTACACTGAAGCTTTCTTT
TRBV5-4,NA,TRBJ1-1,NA,CASSLEGANTEAFF,TGTGCCAGCAGCTTGGAAGGAGCGAACACTGAAGCTTTCTTT
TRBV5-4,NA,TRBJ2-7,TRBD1,CASSYGTVAYEQYF,TGTGCCAGCAGCTATGGGACAGTAGCCTACGAGCAGTACTTC
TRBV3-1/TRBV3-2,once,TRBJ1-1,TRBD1,CASSQRDRNTEAFF,TGTGCCAGCAGCCAAAGGGACAGGAACACTGAAGCTTTCTTT
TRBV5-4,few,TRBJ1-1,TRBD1,CASSYDREMMDTEAFF,TGTGCCAGCAGCTACGACAGGGAGATGATGGACACTGAAGCTTTCTTT
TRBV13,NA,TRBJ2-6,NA,CASSVRFGANVLTF,TGTGCCAGCAGCGTACGGTTCGGGGCCAACGTCCTGACTTTC
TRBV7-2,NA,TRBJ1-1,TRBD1,CASSYQGGQANTEAFF,TGTGCCAGCAGTTATCAGGGGGGCCAAGCGAACACTGAAGCTTTCTTT
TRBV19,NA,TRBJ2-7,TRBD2,CASSPGLEDYEQYF,TGTGCCAGTTCTCCGGGACTAGAAGACTACGAGCAGTACTTC
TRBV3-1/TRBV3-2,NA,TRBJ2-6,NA,CASSQQTAGVLTF,TGTGCCAGCAGCCAACAGACCGCGGGCGTCCTGACTTTC
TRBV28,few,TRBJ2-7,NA,CASSFPSRGYEQYF,TGTGCCAGCAGTTTTCCTAGCAGGGGTTACGAGCAGTACTTC
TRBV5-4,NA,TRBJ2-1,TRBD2,CASSLAPLANYNEQFF,TGTGCCAGCAGCTTGGCCCCACTAGCGAACTACAATGAGCAGTTCTTC
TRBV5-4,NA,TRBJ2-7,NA,CASSLGSGGIKQYF,TGTGCCAGCAGCTTGGGGAGTGGCGGGATAAAGCAGTACTTC
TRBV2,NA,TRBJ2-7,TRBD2,CASSGDSGSYEQYF,TGTGCCAGCAGTGGTGATAGCGGGAGTTACGAGCAGTACTTC
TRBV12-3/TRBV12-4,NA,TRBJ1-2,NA,CASSLFSSYGYTF,TGTGCCAGCAGTTTATTTAGCTCCTATGGCTACACCTTC
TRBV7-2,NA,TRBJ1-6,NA,CASSLVAGANSPLHF,TGTGCCAGCAGCTTAGTTGCAGGGGCTAATTCACCCCTCCACTTT
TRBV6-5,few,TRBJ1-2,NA,CASSYSITTLYGYTF,TGTGCCAGCAGTTACTCTATCACCACGCTATATGGCTACACCTTC
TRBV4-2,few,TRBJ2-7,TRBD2,CASSQGLAGGREQYF,TGTGCCAGCAGCCAAGGACTAGCGGGAGGGCGCGAGCAGTACTTC
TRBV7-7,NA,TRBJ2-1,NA,CASSLGQTDNEQFF,TGTGCTAGCAGCTTAGGACAGACCGACAATGAGCAGTTCTTC
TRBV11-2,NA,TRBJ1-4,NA,CASSLGQGWYEKLFF,TGTGCCAGCAGCCTAGGGCAGGGTTGGTATGAAAAACTGTTTTTT
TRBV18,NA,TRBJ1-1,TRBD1,CASSPWTGVNTEAFF,TGTGCCAGCTCACCTTGGACAGGGGTGAACACTGAAGCTTTCTTT
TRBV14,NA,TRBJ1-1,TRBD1,CASSRLQGASTEAFF,TGTGCCAGCAGCCGGCTACAGGGGGCCAGCACTGAAGCTTTCTTT
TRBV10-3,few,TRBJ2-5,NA,CATEDRSGKETQYF,TGTGCCACCGAGGACCGCAGCGGTAAAGAGACCCAGTACTTC
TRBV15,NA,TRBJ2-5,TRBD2,CATSRAAGGQETQYF,TGTGCCACCAGCAGAGCGGCGGGAGGGCAAGAGACCCAGTACTTC
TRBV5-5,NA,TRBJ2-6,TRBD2,CASSLDVAGGSGANVLTF,TGTGCCAGCAGCTTGGATGTAGCGGGAGGGAGTGGGGCCAACGTCCTGACTTTC
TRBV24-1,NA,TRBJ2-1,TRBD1,CATRDRGYNEQFF,TGTGCCACCAGGGACAGGGGGTACAATGAGCAGTTCTTC
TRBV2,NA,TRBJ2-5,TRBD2,CASSGLALETQYF,TGTGCCAGCAGTGGACTAGCGCTGGAGACCCAGTACTTC
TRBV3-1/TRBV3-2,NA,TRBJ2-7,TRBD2,CASSQDTVGREDRYEQYF,TGTGCCAGCAGCCAAGATACGGTCGGGCGGGAGGACCGGTACGAGCAGTACTTC
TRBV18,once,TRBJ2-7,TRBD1,CASLGGRQGNYEQYF,TGTGCCAGCTTAGGGGGAAGACAGGGAAACTACGAGCAGTACTTC
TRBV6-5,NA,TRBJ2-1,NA,CASSSQTAFYNEQFF,TGTGCCAGCAGTTCACAGACAGCTTTTTACAATGAGCAGTTCTTC
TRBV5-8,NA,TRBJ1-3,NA,CASTIHGNTIYF,TGTGCCAGCACCATCCATGGAAACACCATATATTTT
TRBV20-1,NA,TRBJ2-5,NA,CSASHGSRKVTETQYF,TGCAGTGCTAGTCACGGGAGCCGAAAAGTAACAGAGACCCAGTACTTC
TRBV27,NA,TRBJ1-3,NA,CASSPFSGSGNTIYF,TGTGCCAGCAGTCCTTTTTCCGGCTCTGGAAACACCATATATTTT
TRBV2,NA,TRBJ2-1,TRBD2,CASRDRTGLVGDEQFF,TGTGCCAGCAGAGACCGGACGGGACTAGTCGGGGATGAGCAGTTCTTC
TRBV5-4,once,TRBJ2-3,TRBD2,CASSGGLAGRTTDTQYF,TGTGCCAGCAGCGGGGGACTAGCGGGGAGAACCACAGATACGCAGTATTTT
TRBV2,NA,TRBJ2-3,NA,CASSDNTDTQYF,TGTGCCAGCAGTGACAACACAGATACGCAGTATTTT
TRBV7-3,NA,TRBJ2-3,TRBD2,CASSQEGLATDTQYF,TGTGCCAGCAGCCAAGAAGGACTAGCTACAGATACGCAGTATTTT
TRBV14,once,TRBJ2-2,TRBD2,CASSLRTSSYTGELFF,TGTGCCAGCAGCCTCCGGACTAGCAGTTACACCGGGGAGCTGTTTTTT
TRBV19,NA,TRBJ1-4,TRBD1,CASRAQGAGEKLFF,TGTGCCAGTAGGGCACAGGGGGCTGGGGAAAAACTGTTTTTT
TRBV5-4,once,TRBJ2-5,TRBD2,CASSFGLAGGPWETQYF,TGTGCCAGCAGCTTTGGACTAGCGGGAGGGCCGTGGGAGACCCAGTACTTC
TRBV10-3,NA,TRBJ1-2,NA,CAISGQGGGYGYTF,TGTGCCATCAGTGGGCAGGGCGGTGGCTATGGCTACACCTTC
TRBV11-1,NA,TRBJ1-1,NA,CASSSGIAGTEAFF,TGTGCCAGCAGCTCCGGCATTGCGGGCACTGAAGCTTTCTTT
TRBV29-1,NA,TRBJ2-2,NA,CSATDGTGELFF,TGCAGCGCGACAGACGGCACCGGGGAGCTGTTTTTT
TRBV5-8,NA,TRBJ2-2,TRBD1,CASVSDRGRGNTGELFF,TGTGCCAGCGTATCAGACAGGGGGCGCGGGAACACCGGGGAGCTGTTTTTT
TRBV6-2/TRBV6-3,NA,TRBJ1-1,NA,CASSYSTGTEAFF,TGTGCCAGCAGTTATTCAACAGGCACTGAAGCTTTCTTT